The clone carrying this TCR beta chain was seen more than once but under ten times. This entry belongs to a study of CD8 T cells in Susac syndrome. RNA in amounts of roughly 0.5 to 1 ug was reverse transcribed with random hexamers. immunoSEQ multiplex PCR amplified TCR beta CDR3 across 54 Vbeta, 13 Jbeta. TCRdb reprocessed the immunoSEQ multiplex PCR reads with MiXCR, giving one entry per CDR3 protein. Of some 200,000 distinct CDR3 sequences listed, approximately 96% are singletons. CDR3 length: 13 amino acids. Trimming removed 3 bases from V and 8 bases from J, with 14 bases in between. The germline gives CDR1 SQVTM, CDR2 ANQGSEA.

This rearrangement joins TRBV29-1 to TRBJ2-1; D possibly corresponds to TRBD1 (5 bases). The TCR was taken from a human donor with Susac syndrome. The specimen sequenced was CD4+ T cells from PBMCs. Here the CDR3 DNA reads TGCAGCGTTGACTTGGCAGGGAATTATGAGCAGTTCTTC. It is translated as CSVDLAGNYEQFF.